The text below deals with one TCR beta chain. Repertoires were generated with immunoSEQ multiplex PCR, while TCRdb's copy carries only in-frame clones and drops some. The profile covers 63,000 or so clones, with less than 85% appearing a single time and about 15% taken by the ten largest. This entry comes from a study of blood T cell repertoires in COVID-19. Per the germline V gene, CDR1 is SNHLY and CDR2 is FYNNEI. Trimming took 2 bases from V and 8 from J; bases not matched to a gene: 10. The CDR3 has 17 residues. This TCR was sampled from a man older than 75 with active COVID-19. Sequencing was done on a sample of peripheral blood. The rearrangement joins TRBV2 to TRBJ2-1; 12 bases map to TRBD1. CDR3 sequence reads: CASSERGRGTGGDEQFF. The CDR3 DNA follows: TGTGCCAGCAGTGAACGTGGTCGAGGGACAGGGGGCGATGAGCAGTTCTTC.